This TCR beta chain was recovered during a study of shared clonotypes between healthy human individuals. About this clone itself: The antigen is undetermined.

V lost 2 bases to trimming and J lost 4 bases, with 14 bases between them. The V gene's germline CDR1 is SGHDN and CDR2 FVKESK. The CDR3 length is 15 residues. Study-wide results and limits: In contrast to clonotypes shared by all four donors, non-shared clonotypes had lower generation probabilities.

Assay execution took place at the deep level. The method was immunoSEQ multiplex PCR; TCRdb's version includes in-frame clones alone and lacks a portion of them. Counted here are about 1.5 million clones, around 97% occurring once; the ten biggest clones make up more than 0.9%. The clonotype originates from a man younger than 45 in good health. The sequenced sample was naive CD4+ T cells sorted from blood. Subset indicated: CD45RA+ positively selected. V and J are TRBV14 and TRBJ1-2, with D uncertain. The CDR3 here is CASSQPGRTFYGYTF. The CDR3 DNA is TGTGCCAGCAGCCAACCCGGGAGGACTTTCTATGGCTACACCTTC.